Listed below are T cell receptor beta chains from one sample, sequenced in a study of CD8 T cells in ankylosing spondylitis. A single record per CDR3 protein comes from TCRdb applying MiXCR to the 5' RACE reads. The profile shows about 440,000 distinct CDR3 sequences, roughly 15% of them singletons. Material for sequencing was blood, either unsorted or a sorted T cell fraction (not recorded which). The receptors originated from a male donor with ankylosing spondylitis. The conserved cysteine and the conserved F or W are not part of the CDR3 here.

CDR3: ASSQGSSTYEQY
V: TRBV4-2

CDR3: ASSLGVETDTQY
V: TRBV5-1

CDR3: SASPMLFLDEQY
V: TRBV20-1

CDR3: ASKGSSYEQY
V: TRBV25-1

CDR3: ASSLIRLEGRTGELF
V: TRBV5-6

CDR3: ASSDGLTSTDTQY
V: TRBV2

CDR3: ASSPTGTYILGYT
V: TRBV7-2

CDR3: AWSMGIEAF
V: TRBV30

CDR3: ASSFSDANTEAF
V: TRBV5-1

CDR3: ASSLAGPTDTQY
V: TRBV7-2

CDR3: ASNPRTGGYTDTQY
V: TRBV12-3/TRBV12-4

CDR3: ASSPGSTRTGELF
V: TRBV12-3/TRBV12-4

CDR3: SARDPRTGRSTEAF
V: TRBV20-1

CDR3: SAREGTGELF
V: TRBV20-1

CDR3: ASSWILAGGTNEQF
V: TRBV5-5

CDR3: ASSLRTSGGESDKNIQY
V: TRBV12-3/TRBV12-4

CDR3: ASSGYSMNTEAF
V: TRBV25-1

CDR3: ASRYTYRGTGELF
V: TRBV6-4

CDR3: ATNTYFGEETQY
V: TRBV2

CDR3: ASSQDGGGYEQF
V: TRBV4-3

CDR3: ASSDHPTGSYEQY
V: TRBV25-1

CDR3: ASTGRGRNQPQH
V: TRBV12-3/TRBV12-4

CDR3: ASSSSTGVAGELF
V: TRBV7-9

CDR3: ASSRTWGGEQY
V: TRBV3-1

CDR3: ATSDIGTESYEQY
V: TRBV24-1

CDR3: ATSRIGGGNTGELF
V: TRBV15

CDR3: ASSLVVLASRTYEQY
V: TRBV11-2

CDR3: SVDRDREGEQY
V: TRBV29-1

CDR3: ASSQVLDGPYEQY
V: TRBV14

CDR3: ASSLGGGLIQNEQF
V: TRBV5-1

CDR3: SAINGLAELAKNIQY
V: TRBV20-1

CDR3: SASGLAVSTDTQY
V: TRBV20-1

CDR3: ASSFKASGRVTDTQY
V: TRBV6-5

CDR3: SARGAGGTLGYYGYT
V: TRBV20-1

CDR3: AWGGRGTGAYEQY
V: TRBV28

CDR3: ASSPDRSYEQY
V: TRBV5-1

CDR3: ASSVDEPIEAF
V: TRBV5-4

CDR3: ASSFRASGISYEQY
V: TRBV7-2

CDR3: ASSPFRGYEQY
V: TRBV18

CDR3: ASSSGLAGGPIQETQY
V: TRBV11-2

CDR3: ASKGLAASYEQY
V: TRBV10-3

CDR3: ASSTSGTAYEQY
V: TRBV5-1

CDR3: ASSRGSDNYGYT
V: TRBV3-1

CDR3: ASSVGGTSSGNTIY
V: TRBV9

CDR3: ASSAGQGETRSGNTIY
V: TRBV5-1

CDR3: ASSSTGLLYNEQF
V: TRBV28

CDR3: ASSLGGGFTEAF
V: TRBV7-9

CDR3: SGYPLTGNEQF
V: TRBV20-1

CDR3: ASSLEGLTWGEQF
V: TRBV7-9

CDR3: SVRDARGYT
V: TRBV29-1

CDR3: ASTTQGSSSNEQF
V: TRBV5-1

CDR3: SVALGDTQY
V: TRBV29-1

CDR3: ASSHTRQNEQY
V: TRBV3-1

CDR3: ATSEGTGDNAYNEQF
V: TRBV24-1

CDR3: ASSLRVSGANVLT
V: TRBV27

CDR3: SVVTGVGNQPQH
V: TRBV29-1

CDR3: AISRTGTSGANEQF
V: TRBV10-3